The sequence of this TCR beta chain was determined in a study of T cells after yellow fever vaccination. This clonotype turned up a few times. TCRdb used MiXCR to reprocess the 5' RACE reads, holding one entry per CDR3 protein. The sample lists some 670,000 distinct CDR3 sequences, 12% occurring once. The CDR3 extends over 15 amino acids. With 5 bases clipped from V and 4 bases from J, the junction kept 9 bases outside the gene matches. CDR1 is DFQATT, CDR2 SNEGSKA, per germline (reference sequence). The source material was PBMCs, sampled on the day of the yellow fever booster vaccination. The chain combines TRBV20-1 with TRBJ2-7; TRBD2 agrees at 12 bases. This clonotype was sampled from a young man who received the YFV17D yellow fever vaccine. The CDR3 protein is CSASTTGTSGYEQYF. DNA of the CDR3: TGCAGTGCTTCTACCACCGGGACTAGCGGGTACGAGCAGTACTTC.